This T cell receptor beta chain is drawn from a study of CD8 T cells in ankylosing spondylitis. Notes on the study in general: Several highly homologous variants formed a TCR beta motif that appeared characteristic of ankylosing spondylitis blood. Disease-linked clones bore a CD8+ phenotype and were relatively rare in peripheral blood.

Libraries of TCR beta came from quantitative 5'-RACE with molecular barcodes. TCRdb redid the calling of the 5' RACE reads with MiXCR, one entry per CDR3 protein. The data contain a few hundred thousand distinct CDR3 sequences, 10% to 13% of them singletons. With 3 bases removed from V and 9 bases from J, the gap between germline ends came to 9 bases. CDR3 length: 13 amino acids. This clonotype appeared many times. Antigen unknown. The TCR originated in a male donor with ankylosing spondylitis or in good health (not recorded which). The sequencing sample was made of blood, either unsorted or a sorted T cell fraction (not recorded which). The chain has TRBV12-3 or TRBV12-4 and TRBJ1-6; D gene ambiguous. The CDR3 sequence is CASSFSESSPLHF. CDR3 coding DNA: TGTGCCAGCAGTTTCTCTGAGTCTTCACCCCTCCACTTT.